This is a list of T cell receptor beta chains from one sample in a study of blood T cell repertoires in COVID-19. TCRdb's copy holds only in-frame clones and misses some; the assay was immunoSEQ multiplex PCR. Counted here are 100,000 to 150,000 clones, 88% occurring once; the ten biggest clones make up approximately 1.4%. Material for sequencing was peripheral blood. Every receptor here comes from a human donor in a cohort sampled during active COVID-19. Both conserved end residues are part of each CDR3. A D gene is named only where the DNA matches it firmly. For some rows the clone size is stated as once, few or many, or as a class when expanded; others skip it.

>once|TRBV6-5|TRBJ1-6|.
CASRAPGRNSPLHF
TGTGCCAGCAGGGCCCCAGGTCGGAATTCACCCCTCCACTTT
>.|TRBV7-9|TRBJ1-2|.
CASSSGEGYGYTF
TGTGCCAGCAGCTCCGGCGAGGGTTATGGCTACACCTTC
>.|TRBV5-1|TRBJ2-3|TRBD1
CASRSGTGETDTQYF
TGCGCCAGCAGGTCCGGGACAGGGGAAACAGATACGCAGTATTTT
>once|TRBV18|TRBJ2-1|TRBD1
CASSPGQSSYNEQFF
TGTGCCAGCTCACCGGGACAGAGCTCCTACAATGAGCAGTTCTTC
>.|TRBV2|TRBJ2-7|TRBD2
CATSSVQAGVLYEQYF
TGTGCCACTTCATCCGTACAAGCGGGAGTTCTGTACGAGCAGTACTTC
>.|TRBV18|TRBJ2-7|.
CASSSITYEQYF
TGTGCCAGCTCATCCATCACCTACGAGCAGTACTTC
>.|TRBV5-5|TRBJ2-3|TRBD2
CASINSRLASTDTQYF
TGTGCCAGCATCAACTCCCGACTAGCTAGCACAGATACGCAGTATTTT
>.|TRBV14|TRBJ2-7|TRBD1
CASSLPGQGLTEQYF
TGTGCCAGCAGCCTTCCGGGACAGGGCCTCACGGAGCAGTACTTC
>.|TRBV10-1|TRBJ2-5|.
CASSEVPGETQYF
TGCGCCAGCAGTGAGGTTCCCGGGGAGACCCAGTACTTC
>.|TRBV6-5|TRBJ1-2|TRBD1
CASRQGTANYGYTF
TGTGCCAGCAGACAAGGGACAGCGAACTATGGCTACACCTTC
>.|TRBV29-1|TRBJ2-7|TRBD1
CSVEAQGAIYEQYF
TGCAGCGTTGAAGCACAGGGGGCTATTTACGAGCAGTACTTC
>.|TRBV28|TRBJ2-5|.
CASSSILKRGTQYF
TGTGCCAGCAGTTCCATACTCAAACGGGGGACCCAGTACTTC
>.|TRBV27|TRBJ1-2|TRBD1
CASSVTGTGIGYTF
TGTGCCAGCAGTGTTACCGGGACAGGGATCGGCTACACCTTC
>.|TRBV11-3|TRBJ2-5|.
CASSLGGPLVPGGAQETQYF
TGTGCCAGCAGCTTAGGTGGGCCCCTCGTTCCTGGTGGCGCCCAAGAGACCCAGTACTTC
>.|TRBV20-1|TRBJ1-6|.
CSAEGDLALHF
TGCAGTGCCGAGGGAGATTTGGCCCTCCACTTT
>.|TRBV7-6|TRBJ1-6|TRBD1
CASSLALNRGGSPLHF
TGTGCCAGCAGCTTAGCGCTTAACAGGGGAGGATCACCCCTCCACTTT
>.|TRBV6-5|TRBJ2-3|TRBD2
CASTYGGRGTDTQYF
TGTGCCAGCACCTATGGCGGGAGAGGCACAGATACGCAGTATTTT
>few|TRBV10-1|TRBJ2-7|.
CASSEVVSYEQYF
TGCGCCAGCAGTGAGGTAGTCTCCTACGAGCAGTACTTC
>.|TRBV6-5|TRBJ2-7|.
CASSYRAEGEQYF
TGTGCCAGCAGTTACCGGGCCGAGGGAGAGCAGTACTTC
>.|TRBV6-2/TRBV6-3|TRBJ2-5|.
CASSYSGRLDQETQYF
TGTGCCAGCAGTTACTCGGGCCGACTAGACCAAGAGACCCAGTACTTC
>.|TRBV6-5|TRBJ1-2|TRBD1
CASSRDSLNYGYTF
TGTGCCAGCAGTCGGGACAGCCTTAACTATGGCTACACCTTC
>.|TRBV5-1|TRBJ2-7|.
CASSGDLQGWSSYEQYF
TGCGCCAGCAGTGGGGATCTACAGGGCTGGAGCTCCTACGAGCAGTACTTC
>.|TRBV6-5|TRBJ2-5|TRBD1
CASRYRGQGETQYF
TGTGCCAGCAGATATAGGGGGCAGGGAGAGACCCAGTACTTC
>.|TRBV19|TRBJ2-3|TRBD2
CASSISSGSADTQYF
TGTGCCAGTAGTATCTCTAGCGGGAGCGCGGATACGCAGTATTTT
>.|TRBV6-5|TRBJ2-7|.
CASSYGREQYF
TGTGCCAGCAGTTACGGGAGGGAGCAGTACTTC
>.|TRBV11-2|TRBJ1-1|TRBD1
CASSLDRAGTEAFF
TGTGCCAGCAGCCTTGACAGGGCGGGCACTGAAGCTTTCTTT
>.|TRBV3-1/TRBV3-2|TRBJ2-5|TRBD2
CASSFRDARGGSQYF
TGTGCCAGCAGCTTCCGGGACGCACGCGGGGGGAGCCAGTACTTC
>.|TRBV10-2|TRBJ2-1|TRBD2
CASSVGGTEQFF
TGCGCCAGCAGTGTGGGGGGGACTGAGCAGTTCTTC
>.|TRBV5-1|TRBJ1-1|.
CASSLDRGRTEAFF
TGCGCCAGCAGCTTGGATCGGGGGAGAACTGAAGCTTTCTTT
>.|TRBV18|TRBJ2-1|TRBD2
CASSPLGLAGMYNEQFF
TGTGCCAGCTCACCACTTGGGCTAGCGGGTATGTACAATGAGCAGTTCTTC
>.|TRBV6-6|TRBJ2-2|TRBD2
CASRLTSGRDTGELFF
TGTGCCAGCAGACTGACTAGCGGGAGGGACACCGGGGAGCTGTTTTTT
>.|TRBV7-6|TRBJ2-3|TRBD2
CASSPRLAEGTDTQYF
TGTGCCAGCAGCCCCAGACTAGCGGAGGGCACAGATACGCAGTATTTT
>.|TRBV14|TRBJ1-2|.
CASSQDIYYGYTF
TGTGCCAGCAGCCAAGATATTTACTATGGCTACACCTTC
>.|TRBV12-5|TRBJ2-1|TRBD2
CASGLGTSGSGNEQFF
TGTGCTAGTGGTTTGGGGACTAGCGGGAGTGGAAATGAGCAGTTCTTC
>once|TRBV3-1/TRBV3-2|TRBJ2-1|.
CASSPIRVANEQFF
TGTGCCAGCAGCCCAATTCGGGTTGCCAATGAGCAGTTCTTC
>.|TRBV13|TRBJ2-3|TRBD2
CASSPAGGVAGEGSTDTQYF
TGTGCCAGCAGCCCCGCGGGGGGGGTAGCGGGAGAGGGAAGCACAGATACGCAGTATTTT
>.|TRBV28|TRBJ2-7|TRBD2
CASSYYTGTSSREQYF
TGTGCCAGCAGTTACTACACCGGGACTAGCTCCCGCGAGCAGTACTTC
>.|TRBV10-3|TRBJ2-1|.
CAISANRDPFNNEQFF
TGTGCCATCAGCGCGAACAGGGACCCTTTCAACAATGAGCAGTTCTTC
>.|TRBV11-2|TRBJ1-6|TRBD1
CASSLDRVISPLHF
TGTGCCAGCAGCCTGGACAGGGTTATCTCACCCCTCCACTTT
>once|TRBV3-1/TRBV3-2|TRBJ2-7|TRBD1
CASSQGTGNFEQYF
TGTGCCAGCAGCCAAGGGACAGGGAATTTCGAGCAGTACTTC
>.|TRBV5-1|TRBJ2-7|.
CASTFSDRIYEQYF
TGCGCCAGCACCTTCTCGGACAGAATCTACGAGCAGTACTTC
>.|TRBV28|TRBJ2-3|.
CASSQVSTDTQYF
TGTGCCAGCAGCCAGGTTAGCACAGATACGCAGTATTTT
>.|TRBV5-1|TRBJ2-1|TRBD2
CASSSGLAGGPTYNEQFF
TGCGCCAGCAGCTCGGGACTAGCGGGGGGGCCTACCTACAATGAGCAGTTCTTC
>many|TRBV28|TRBJ2-3|.
CASSSRGGGTTDTQYF
TGTGCCAGCAGTTCCAGGGGAGGGGGTACCACAGATACGCAGTATTTT
>.|TRBV3-1/TRBV3-2|TRBJ2-7|TRBD1
CASSQDGYRGNEQYF
TGTGCCAGCAGCCAAGATGGTTACAGGGGGAACGAGCAGTACTTC